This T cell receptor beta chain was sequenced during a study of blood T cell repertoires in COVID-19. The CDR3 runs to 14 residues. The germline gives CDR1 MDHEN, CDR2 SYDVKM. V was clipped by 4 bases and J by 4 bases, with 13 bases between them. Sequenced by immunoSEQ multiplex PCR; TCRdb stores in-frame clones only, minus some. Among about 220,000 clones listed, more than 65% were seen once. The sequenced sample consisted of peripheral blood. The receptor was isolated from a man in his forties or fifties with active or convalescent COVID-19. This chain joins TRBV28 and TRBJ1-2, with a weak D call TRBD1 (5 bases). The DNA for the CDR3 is TGTGCCAGCAGTTCAGGGTCGGGTCTCTATGGCTACACCTTC. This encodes CASSSGSGLYGYTF.